The 2 T cell receptor beta chains in this list originate from one sample, sequenced in a study of cytomegalovirus exposure and HLA in healthy donors. PCR was performed using 60 Vbeta and 13 Jbeta primers. Sequencing used immunoSEQ multiplex PCR; TCRdb keeps in-frame clones, though not all of them. Recorded for this sample: 100,000 to 150,000 clones. Specimen: PBMCs. These receptors were obtained from a man aged 18 to 35 in good health and CMV-seronegative.

The chain carries TRBV11-2 and TRBJ1-3; the match to TRBD1 covers 7 bases. The CDR3 covers 13 residues. V shed 4 bases, J shed 4 bases, and the junction held 1 base outside the gene matches. Germline CDR1 reads SGHAT; CDR2 reads FQNNGV. The CDR3 reads CASSSDRGNTIYF. CDR3 in DNA: TGTGCCAGCAGCTCGGACAGGGGAAACACCATATATTTT.

V gene TRBV27 combines with J gene TRBJ2-5; TRBD2 agrees at 8 bases. V dropped 1 base and J dropped 0; count of bases not matched to a gene: 7. The V gene's germline CDR1 is MNHEY and CDR2 SMNVEV (reference sequence). CDR3 size: 17 residues. CDR3 region: CASSLWASGGHQETQYF. As DNA, the CDR3 is TGTGCCAGCAGTTTATGGGCGAGCGGGGGCCACCAAGAGACCCAGTACTTC.